The 20 T cell receptor beta chains below were found in one sample sequenced in a study of shared clonotypes between healthy human individuals. Sequencing used immunoSEQ multiplex PCR; TCRdb keeps in-frame clones, though not all of them. This table holds about 1 million clones, 75% found once. The sequenced sample was memory CD4+ T cells sorted from blood. Described subset: CD45RA-negative fraction. These receptor sequences come from a young man in good health.

This chain connects TRBV30 to TRBJ2-7, with D perhaps matching TRBD2 (6 bases). CDR1 is GTSNPN, CDR2 SVGIG, per germline (reference sequence). Trimming removed 4 bases at V and 1 base at J, with 8 bases between. The CDR3 extends over 12 amino acids. The CDR3 DNA follows: TGTGCCTGGATGGGGGGATCCTACGAGCAGTACTTC. This encodes CAWMGGSYEQYF. The full variable domain, in which reference TRBV30 and TRBJ2-7 provide the parts outside the CDR3, is SQTIHQWPATLVQPVGSPLSLECTVEGTSNPNLYWYRQAAGRGLQLLFYSVGIGQISSEVPQNLSASRPQDRQFILSSKKLLLSDSGFYLCAWMGGSYEQYFGPGTRLTVT.

This rearrangement joins TRBV18 to TRBJ1-5; 9 nucleotides line up with TRBD1. V lost 5 bases, J lost 5 bases, and 7 bases stayed unmatched. Germline V CDR1 and CDR2: KGHSH, LQKENI. This CDR3 has 15 residues. The DNA of the CDR3 is TGTGCCAGCTCAAAAGACAGGGGGGGAGATCAGCCCCAGCATTTT. This encodes CASSKDRGGDQPQHF.

This clone was found a few times. J is TRBJ2-2 and V is TRBV10-2; no firm D call. The CDR3 is made up of 13 amino acids. CDR1 WSHSY and CDR2 SAAADI come from the germline V gene. Between the trimmed V and J ends, which lost 11 bases and 0 bases, there was a span of 10 bases. CDR3 region: CALALSNTGELFF. CDR3 in DNA: TGCGCCCTTGCGCTGTCGAACACCGGGGAGCTGTTTTTT.

This rearrangement joins TRBV21-1 to TRBJ1-4. TRBV21-1 corresponds to a pseudogene. The length of the CDR3 is 20 residues. In nucleotides, the CDR3 is TGTGCCAGCAGCAAAAGGATGAAGTATACGCGAGCGGAAAAGGTTCAAAAACTGTTTTTT. This encodes CASSKRMKYTRAEKVQKLFF.

This clone turned up a few times. The chain is built from TRBV28 and TRBJ1-1; D gene uncertain. Germline V gives CDR1 MDHEN, CDR2 SYDVKM. This CDR3 is 11 amino acids long. V lost 7 bases and J lost 6, with 9 bases in between. Here the CDR3 DNA reads TGTGCCAGCATTGACTTTTCTGAAGCTTTCTTT. Translation: CASIDFSEAFF.

The gene calls are TRBV5-1 and TRBJ1-4, with a tentative D call TRBD1 (5 bases). Germline-derived CDR1 and CDR2 are SGHRS and YFSETQ. The germline V and J ends were trimmed by 0 bases and 3 bases, with 12 bases remaining between them. The CDR3 totals 16 residues. The CDR3: CASSLGAQGSNEKLFF. The CDR3 DNA follows: TGCGCCAGCAGCTTGGGGGCTCAGGGATCTAATGAAAAACTGTTTTTT.

The chain uses TRBV30 and TRBJ2-1; 11 nucleotides align to TRBD2. CDR1 and CDR2 (germline): GTSNPN, SVGIG (reference sequence). This CDR3 has 15 residues. After removal of 4 bases from V and 5 bases from J, the junction contained 7 bases not matched to a gene. CDR3 in DNA: TGTGCCTGGATCCTAGCGGGGGGATCTAACAATGAGCAGTTCTTC. Protein product: CAWILAGGSNNEQFF.

This clone showed up just once. The V gene is TRBV9, the J gene TRBJ2-3; 7 nucleotides line up with TRBD2. The ends lost 5 bases at V and 0 bases at J; junction bases unmatched: 9. Germline CDR1 is SGDLS and CDR2 is YYNGEE. The CDR3 has 16 amino acids. CDR3 loop: CASSFYFSGSTDTQYF. The CDR3 nucleotides are TGTGCCAGCAGTTTCTATTTTAGCGGGAGCACAGATACGCAGTATTTT.

A word on this clone: The same CDR3 also results from other DNA sequences found in this sample. The CDR3 protein is CASSYLGGNEQFF. The DNA for the CDR3 is TGTGCCAGCAGTTACTTGGGGGGAAATGAGCAGTTCTTC. The chain is built from TRBV6-5 and TRBJ2-1; D is perhaps TRBD2 (6 bases). V dropped 1 base and J dropped 7 bases, with 8 bases sitting between them. Germline lookup yields CDR1 MNHEY and CDR2 SVGAGI. The CDR3 runs 13 residues.

On this clone itself: Other DNA sequences in the sample encode the same CDR3. The chain combines TRBV7-9 with TRBJ2-3; 10 nucleotides line up with TRBD2. Germline V CDR1 and CDR2: SEHNR, FQNEAQ (reference sequence). The V gene end was trimmed by 5 bases and the J gene end by 6 bases; junction bases not matched to a gene: 2. The CDR3 is 13 amino acids. This CDR3 is CASSLSGGDTQYF. The CDR3 coding sequence is TGTGCCAGCAGCCTTAGCGGGGGGGATACGCAGTATTTT.

The chain is built from TRBV5-1 and TRBJ2-1, with 10 bases aligning to TRBD2. This CDR3 is 13 amino acids long. Germline CDR1 SGHRS, CDR2 YFSETQ. The V segment lost 3 bases and the J segment 8 bases; nucleotides outside the gene matches: 2. The CDR3 DNA reads as TGCGCCAGCAGCTCTCTAGCGGGGGATGAGCAGTTCTTC. Encoded protein: CASSSLAGDEQFF.

This sequence joins TRBV2 and TRBJ2-1, with 7 bases matching TRBD2. CDR1 and CDR2 (germline): SNHLY, FYNNEI. The V gene end was trimmed by 0 bases and the J gene end by 13 bases; junction bases not matched to a gene: 9. This CDR3 comprises 14 residues. The CDR3: CASSEALGATSQFF. The DNA of the CDR3 is TGTGCCAGCAGTGAAGCGCTAGGTGCGACTAGCCAGTTCTTC.

This chain links TRBV19 with TRBJ1-5; TRBD1 is a possible D gene (5 bases). The germline V gene encodes CDR1 LNHDA and CDR2 SQIVND (reference sequence). The CDR3 contains 15 residues. Trimming took 6 bases from V and 0 from J, leaving 12 bases between them. The CDR3 DNA sequence: TGTGCCAGTAGACCGACAGATATTAGCAATCAGCCCCAGCATTTT. Protein product: CASRPTDISNQPQHF.

The count of this clone is one. The V gene is TRBV18, the J gene TRBJ1-2; perhaps TRBD1 as D (5 bases). This CDR3 region has 14 residues. Germline CDR1 reads KGHSH; CDR2 reads LQKENI. The V end was cut by 6 bases, the J end by 2 bases, with 13 bases between. CDR3 residues: CASSNFQGNYGYTF. CDR3 DNA sequence: TGTGCCAGCTCCAACTTCCAGGGAAACTATGGCTACACCTTC.

The chain employs TRBV6-1 and TRBJ1-5; tentatively, D is TRBD1 (5 bases). CDR1 is MNHNS and CDR2 is SASEGT in the germline V gene. CDR3 length equals 15 residues. With 4 bases removed from V and 4 bases from J, the gap between germline ends came to 14 bases. CDR3 amino acids: CASSGGDWGNQPQHF. The DNA for the CDR3 is TGTGCCAGCAGTGGGGGGGACTGGGGTAATCAGCCCCAGCATTTT.

V is TRBV19 and J is TRBJ2-2, with 10 bases lining up with TRBD2. V lost 9 bases, J lost 0 bases, and 1 base stayed unmatched. The CDR3 length is 14 residues. Germline V CDR1 and CDR2: LNHDA, SQIVND (reference sequence). CDR3 sequence reads: CASGLAANTGELFF. The CDR3 DNA follows: TGTGCCAGCGGACTAGCGGCGAACACCGGGGAGCTGTTTTTT. The full variable domain, in which reference TRBV19 and TRBJ2-2 provide the parts outside the CDR3, is DGGITQSPKYLFRKEGQNVTLSCEQNLNHDAMYWYRQDPGQGLRLIYYSQIVNDFQKGDIAEGYSVSREKKESFPLTVTSAQKNPTAFYLCASGLAANTGELFFGEGSRLTVL.

The chain links TRBV7-8 to TRBJ1-4; 9 bases match TRBD1. Germline CDR1 and CDR2: SGHVS and FQNEAQ. There are 16 residues in the CDR3. V shed 5 bases, J shed 1 base, and the junction held 5 bases outside the gene matches. The CDR3 coding sequence is TGTGCCAGCAGCCCCGAGGACAGGGGAACTAATGAAAAACTGTTTTTT. This gives the protein CASSPEDRGTNEKLFF.

V and J are TRBV28 and TRBJ1-2, with D possibly TRBD1 on 6 matching bases. This CDR3 has 15 residues. The germline V gene has CDR1 MDHEN and CDR2 SYDVKM. Trimming shortened V by 7 bases and J by 8 bases, and 23 bases separated the two germline ends. CDR3 DNA: TGTGCCAGCAAGGGGCAGAGCACAGGGTCGGGAGGCTACACCTTC. It is translated as CASKGQSTGSGGYTF.

Only a few counts were recorded for this clone. The chain links TRBV5-1 to TRBJ2-5, with 9 nucleotides matching TRBD2. Germline CDR1 reads SGHRS; CDR2 reads YFSETQ. The junction had 7 bases not matched to a gene; V was cut back by 4 bases and J by 6 bases. The CDR3 covers 14 residues. The CDR3 coding sequence is TGCGCCAGCAGCCTTAGCGGGGGAGAGCAGACCCAGTACTTC. Translation: CASSLSGGEQTQYF.

In this sample, this clone turned up a few times. In the same sample, other DNA sequences code for this CDR3. This rearrangement joins TRBV7-9 to TRBJ2-7; 7 bases match TRBD2. The CDR3 has 14 residues. Germline CDR1 reads SEHNR; CDR2 reads FQNEAQ (reference sequence). After removal of 0 bases from V and 3 bases from J, the junction contained 2 bases not matched to a gene. CDR3 DNA sequence: TGTGCCAGCAGCTTAGCGGGGAGGGGCTACGAGCAGTACTTC. Protein: CASSLAGRGYEQYF.